Listed below are T cell receptor beta chains from one sample, sequenced in a study of response to subunit inactivated influenza vaccine. MiXCR was run by TCRdb on the RT-PCR reads, yielding one entry per CDR3 protein. This table has fewer than 550,000 distinct CDR3 sequences, around 25% appearing once. The sequenced sample was CD4+ T cells sorted from PBMCs, obtained less than 6 days after vaccination. The origin of the receptors is a man between 50 and 59 years old who received an inactivated influenza vaccine. Each CDR3 is given with its conserved first and last residue. D genes are given only for firm matches. The listing skips clone size in some rows; elsewhere it reads once, few, many or a size class.

j_gene: TRBJ2-5
d_gene: .
abundance: many
v_gene: TRBV10-3
CDR3nt: TGTGCCATCAGTCGGAGCCAAGAGACCCAGTACTTC
CDR3aa: CAISRSQETQYF

j_gene: TRBJ2-7
d_gene: TRBD2
abundance: .
v_gene: TRBV12-3/TRBV12-4
CDR3nt: TGTGCCAGCAGTCCCCGGGGTAGCGGGAGGTCTTCCCCCGAGCAGTACTTC
CDR3aa: CASSPRGSGRSSPEQYF

j_gene: TRBJ2-2
d_gene: .
abundance: few
v_gene: TRBV5-1
CDR3nt: TGCGCCAGCAGCTCTAAGACCGGGAAAGACACCGGGGAGCTGTTTTTT
CDR3aa: CASSSKTGKDTGELFF

j_gene: TRBJ2-1
d_gene: TRBD2
abundance: few
v_gene: TRBV28
CDR3nt: TGTGCCAGCAACCCAGCGGGTCCGCGGGAGGAGCAGTTCTTC
CDR3aa: CASNPAGPREEQFF

j_gene: TRBJ2-7
d_gene: TRBD2
abundance: few
v_gene: TRBV3-1
CDR3nt: TGTGCCAGCAGCCAACTAGCGGGAGGGTACGAGCAGTACTTC
CDR3aa: CASSQLAGGYEQYF

j_gene: TRBJ2-5
d_gene: TRBD1
abundance: few
v_gene: TRBV3-1
CDR3nt: TGCGCCAGCAGCCAAGGACAGGGTGGCGAGACCCAGTACTTC
CDR3aa: CASSQGQGGETQYF

j_gene: TRBJ2-3
d_gene: TRBD2
abundance: .
v_gene: TRBV28
CDR3nt: TGTGCCAGCAGTTTAGATACAGCGGGAACAGATACGCAGTATTTT
CDR3aa: CASSLDTAGTDTQYF

j_gene: TRBJ2-2
d_gene: TRBD1
abundance: few
v_gene: TRBV24-1
CDR3nt: TGTGCCGGTGAGGGGAGACAGGGGAGGACCGGGGAGCTGTTTTTT
CDR3aa: CAGEGRQGRTGELFF

j_gene: TRBJ1-5
d_gene: .
abundance: few
v_gene: TRBV30
CDR3nt: TGTGCCTGGAGTCAGGGACTATATAGCAATCAGCCCCAGCATTTT
CDR3aa: CAWSQGLYSNQPQHF

j_gene: TRBJ1-4
d_gene: .
abundance: .
v_gene: TRBV6-5
CDR3nt: TGTGCCAGCAGTTACTCGTCCAATGGGGGGCATACAACTAATGAAAAACTGTTTTTT
CDR3aa: CASSYSSNGGHTTNEKLFF

j_gene: TRBJ2-1
d_gene: TRBD1
abundance: many
v_gene: TRBV6-5
CDR3nt: TGTGCCAGCAGGACAGGGGACAATGAGCAGTTCTTC
CDR3aa: CASRTGDNEQFF

j_gene: TRBJ1-1
d_gene: .
abundance: .
v_gene: TRBV2
CDR3nt: TGTGCCAGTAACAGCATGAACACTGAAGCTTTCTTT
CDR3aa: CASNSMNTEAFF

j_gene: TRBJ2-3
d_gene: .
abundance: .
v_gene: TRBV2
CDR3nt: TGTGCCAGTAACACTTTCGGGGGCACAGATACGCAGTATTTT
CDR3aa: CASNTFGGTDTQYF

j_gene: TRBJ2-1
d_gene: .
abundance: few
v_gene: TRBV6-2/TRBV6-3
CDR3nt: TGTGCCAGCAGTTACCGCTGGAGCTCCTACAATGAGCAGTTCTTC
CDR3aa: CASSYRWSSYNEQFF

j_gene: TRBJ2-3
d_gene: .
abundance: .
v_gene: TRBV18
CDR3nt: TGTGCCAGCTCGGCCTGGGAAGTCCCCACAGATACGCAGTATTTT
CDR3aa: CASSAWEVPTDTQYF

j_gene: TRBJ2-3
d_gene: TRBD2
abundance: few
v_gene: TRBV20-1
CDR3nt: TGCAGTGCTCCCATTCGTTCGGGAGGAACAGATACGCAGTATTTT
CDR3aa: CSAPIRSGGTDTQYF

j_gene: TRBJ1-4
d_gene: .
abundance: .
v_gene: TRBV5-1
CDR3nt: TGCGCCAGCAGGCCGAGGAGAGGATTAAATGAAAAACTGTTTTTT
CDR3aa: CASRPRRGLNEKLFF